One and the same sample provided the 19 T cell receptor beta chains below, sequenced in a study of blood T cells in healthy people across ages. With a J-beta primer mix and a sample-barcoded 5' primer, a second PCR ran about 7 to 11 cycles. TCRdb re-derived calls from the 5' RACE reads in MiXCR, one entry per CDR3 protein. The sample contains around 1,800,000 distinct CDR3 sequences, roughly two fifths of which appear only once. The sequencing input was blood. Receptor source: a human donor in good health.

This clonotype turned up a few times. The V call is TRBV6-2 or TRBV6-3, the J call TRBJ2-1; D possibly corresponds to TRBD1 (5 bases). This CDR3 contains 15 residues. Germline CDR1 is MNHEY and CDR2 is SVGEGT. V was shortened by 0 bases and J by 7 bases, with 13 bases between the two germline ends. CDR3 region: CASSYSGRARNEQFF. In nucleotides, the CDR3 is TGTGCCAGCAGTTACTCGGGCAGGGCAAGGAATGAGCAGTTCTTC.

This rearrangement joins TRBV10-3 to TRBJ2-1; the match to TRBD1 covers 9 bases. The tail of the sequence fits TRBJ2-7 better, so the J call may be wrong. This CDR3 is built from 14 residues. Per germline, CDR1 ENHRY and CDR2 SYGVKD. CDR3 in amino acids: CAISETGGENEQYF. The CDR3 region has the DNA TGTGCCATCAGTGAGACAGGGGGCGAGAATGAGCAGTACTTC.

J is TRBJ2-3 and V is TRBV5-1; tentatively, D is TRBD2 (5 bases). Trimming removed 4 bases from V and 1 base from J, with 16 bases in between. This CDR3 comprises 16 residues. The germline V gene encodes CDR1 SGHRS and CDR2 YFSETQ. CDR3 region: CASSRSFGRGTDTQYF. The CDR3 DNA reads TGCGCCAGCAGCCGTAGTTTCGGGCGGGGCACAGATACGCAGTATTTT.

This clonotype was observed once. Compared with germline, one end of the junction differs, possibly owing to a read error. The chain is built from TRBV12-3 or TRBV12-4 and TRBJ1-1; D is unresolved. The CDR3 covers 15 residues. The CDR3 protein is CANSLASGGYAEAFF. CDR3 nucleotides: TGTGCCAACAGTTTGGCCTCGGGAGGGTACGCTGAAGCTTTCTTT.

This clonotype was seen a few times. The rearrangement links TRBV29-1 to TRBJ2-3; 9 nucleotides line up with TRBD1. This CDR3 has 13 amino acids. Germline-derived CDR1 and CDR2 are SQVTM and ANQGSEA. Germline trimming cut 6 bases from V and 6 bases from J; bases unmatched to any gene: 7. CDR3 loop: CSVGRTGDDTQYF. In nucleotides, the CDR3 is TGCAGCGTGGGGCGGACAGGGGATGATACGCAGTATTTT.

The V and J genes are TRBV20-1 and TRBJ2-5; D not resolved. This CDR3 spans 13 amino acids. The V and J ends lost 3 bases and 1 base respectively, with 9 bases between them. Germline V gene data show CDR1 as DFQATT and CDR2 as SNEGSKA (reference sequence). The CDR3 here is CSASLPGQETQYF. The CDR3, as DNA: TGCAGTGCTAGTCTACCAGGCCAAGAGACCCAGTACTTC.

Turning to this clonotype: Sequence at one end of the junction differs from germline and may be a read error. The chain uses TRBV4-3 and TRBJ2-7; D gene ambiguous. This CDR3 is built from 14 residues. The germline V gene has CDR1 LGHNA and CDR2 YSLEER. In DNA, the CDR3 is TGCGCCGGCAGCCAAGCTGCAGGCTCCTACGAGCAGTACTTC. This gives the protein CAGSQAAGSYEQYF.

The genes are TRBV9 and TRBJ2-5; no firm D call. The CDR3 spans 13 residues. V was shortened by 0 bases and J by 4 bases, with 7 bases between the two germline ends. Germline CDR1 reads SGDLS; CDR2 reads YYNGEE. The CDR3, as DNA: TGTGCCAGCAGCGTAGTACAGTCAGAGACCCAGTACTTC. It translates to CASSVVQSETQYF.

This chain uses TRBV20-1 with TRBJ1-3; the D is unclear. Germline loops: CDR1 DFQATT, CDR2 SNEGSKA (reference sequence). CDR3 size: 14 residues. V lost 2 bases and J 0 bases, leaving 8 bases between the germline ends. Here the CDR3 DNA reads TGCAGTGCTAGAAGGTCGGACTCTGGAAACACCATATATTTT. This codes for CSARRSDSGNTIYF.

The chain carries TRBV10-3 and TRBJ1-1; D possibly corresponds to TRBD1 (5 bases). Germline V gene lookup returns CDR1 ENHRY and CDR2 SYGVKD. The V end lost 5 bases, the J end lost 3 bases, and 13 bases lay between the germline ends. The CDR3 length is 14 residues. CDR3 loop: CAISSGARDTEAFF. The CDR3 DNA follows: TGTGCCATCAGTTCCGGGGCGCGGGACACTGAAGCTTTCTTT.

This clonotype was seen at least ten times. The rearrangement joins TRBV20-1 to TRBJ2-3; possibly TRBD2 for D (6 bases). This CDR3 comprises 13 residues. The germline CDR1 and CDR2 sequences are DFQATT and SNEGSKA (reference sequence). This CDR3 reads CSAPFRGLDTQYF. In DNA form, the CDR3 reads TGCAGCGCACCTTTTCGGGGGTTGGATACGCAGTATTTT.

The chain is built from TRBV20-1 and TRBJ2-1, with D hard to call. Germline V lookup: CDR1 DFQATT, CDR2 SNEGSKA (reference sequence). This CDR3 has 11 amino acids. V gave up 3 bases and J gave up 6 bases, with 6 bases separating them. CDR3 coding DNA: TGCAGTGCTAGTGTAGTCAATGAGCAGTTCTTC. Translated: CSASVVNEQFF.

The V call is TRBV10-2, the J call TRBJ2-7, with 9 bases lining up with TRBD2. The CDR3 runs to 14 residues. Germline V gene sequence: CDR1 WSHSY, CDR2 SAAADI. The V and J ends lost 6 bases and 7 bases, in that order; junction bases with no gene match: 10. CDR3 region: CASSSIGLAREQYF. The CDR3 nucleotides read TGCGCCAGCAGCTCTATAGGACTAGCGAGGGAGCAGTACTTC.

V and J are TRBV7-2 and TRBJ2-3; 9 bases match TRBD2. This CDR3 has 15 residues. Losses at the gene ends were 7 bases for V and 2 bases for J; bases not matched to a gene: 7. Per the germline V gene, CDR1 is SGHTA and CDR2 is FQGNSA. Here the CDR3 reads CASIAGTSPTDTQYF. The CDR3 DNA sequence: TGTGCCAGCATCGCCGGGACTAGCCCCACAGATACGCAGTATTTT.

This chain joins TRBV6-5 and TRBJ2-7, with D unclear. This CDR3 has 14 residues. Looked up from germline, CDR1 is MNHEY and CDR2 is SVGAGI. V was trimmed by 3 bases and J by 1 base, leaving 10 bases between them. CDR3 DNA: TGTGCCAGCAGTTATACAACAGAGTCCTACGAGCAGTACTTC. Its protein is CASSYTTESYEQYF.

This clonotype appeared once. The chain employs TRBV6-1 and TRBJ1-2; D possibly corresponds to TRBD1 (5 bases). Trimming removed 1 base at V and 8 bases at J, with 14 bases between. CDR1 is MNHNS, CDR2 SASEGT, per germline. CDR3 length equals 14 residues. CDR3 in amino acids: CASSEVRGQGGYTF. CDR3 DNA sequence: TGTGCCAGCAGTGAAGTGCGCGGGCAGGGAGGCTACACCTTC.

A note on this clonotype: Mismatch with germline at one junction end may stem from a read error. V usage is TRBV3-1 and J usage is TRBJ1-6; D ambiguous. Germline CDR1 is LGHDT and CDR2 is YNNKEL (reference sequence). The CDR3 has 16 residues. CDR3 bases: TGTGCCTGCAGCTCGGTTGGACCGGTGGATAATTCACCCCTCCACTTT. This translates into CACSSVGPVDNSPLHF.

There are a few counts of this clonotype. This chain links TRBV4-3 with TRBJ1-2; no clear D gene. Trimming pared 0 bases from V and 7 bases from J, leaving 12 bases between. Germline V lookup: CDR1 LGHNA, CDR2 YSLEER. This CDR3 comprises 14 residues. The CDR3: CASSQDRAGRGYTF. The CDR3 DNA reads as TGCGCCAGCAGCCAAGATAGGGCAGGACGTGGCTACACCTTC.

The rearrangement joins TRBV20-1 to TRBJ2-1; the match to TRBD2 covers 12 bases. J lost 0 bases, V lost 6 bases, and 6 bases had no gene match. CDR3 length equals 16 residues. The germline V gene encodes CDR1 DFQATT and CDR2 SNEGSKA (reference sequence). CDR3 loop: CSAGLAGFSSYNEQFF. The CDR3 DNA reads TGCAGTGCCGGACTAGCGGGGTTTAGCTCCTACAATGAGCAGTTCTTC.